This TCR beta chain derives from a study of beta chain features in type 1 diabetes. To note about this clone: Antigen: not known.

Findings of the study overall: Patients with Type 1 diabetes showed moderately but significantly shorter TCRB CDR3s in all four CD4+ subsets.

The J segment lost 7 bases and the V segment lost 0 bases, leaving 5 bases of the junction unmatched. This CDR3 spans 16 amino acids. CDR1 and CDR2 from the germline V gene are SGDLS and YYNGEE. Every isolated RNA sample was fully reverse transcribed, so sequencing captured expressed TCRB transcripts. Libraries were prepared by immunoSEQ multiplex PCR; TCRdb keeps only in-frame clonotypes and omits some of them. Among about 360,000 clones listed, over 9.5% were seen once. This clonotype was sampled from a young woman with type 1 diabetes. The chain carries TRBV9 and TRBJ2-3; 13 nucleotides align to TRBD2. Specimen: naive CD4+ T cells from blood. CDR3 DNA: TGTGCCAGCAGCGTAGGGGGGACTAGCGGGATAAATACGCAGTATTTT. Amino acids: CASSVGGTSGINTQYF.